This is a list of T cell receptor beta chains from one sample in a study of T-cell reconstitution after alpha-beta-depleted transplantation in children. TCRdb ran MiXCR on the PCR reads and lists one entry per CDR3 protein. Of almost 500,000 distinct CDR3 sequences listed, 10% are singletons. The sequences come from PBMCs, collected before TCRalphabeta/CD19-depleted stem cell transplant. The receptors here all came from a child aged 2 to 9 with inherited bone marrow failure, due to receive a stem cell transplant. CDR3s include the opening cysteine and the closing phenylalanine or tryptophan. The D gene is left open where the match is weak. Size tells how often a clone was seen (once, few, many) or the class of an expanded clone, and some rows leave it out.

-	TRBV6-1	TRBJ1-2	-	10	TGTGCCACTGACCCCTATGGCTACACCTTC	CATDPYGYTF
-	TRBV4-2	TRBJ2-1	few	13	TGTGCCAGCAGCCAAGCGGTGGATTCTGAGCAGTTCTTC	CASSQAVDSEQFF
-	TRBV5-1	TRBJ1-2	many	14	TGCGCCAGCAGCTTGGGGGGACCACCTCTTGGCTACACCTTC	CASSLGGPPLGYTF
-	TRBV20-1	TRBJ2-3	many	16	TGCAGTGCTAGAGATGACGCGGGGATGAGCACAGATACGCAGTATTTT	CSARDDAGMSTDTQYF
-	TRBV12-3/TRBV12-4	TRBJ2-6	many	16	TGTGCCAGCAGTTTTGGGGAGTTCGCTGGGGCCAACGTCCTGACTTTC	CASSFGEFAGANVLTF
TRBD1	TRBV7-2	TRBJ1-5	few	16	TGTGCCAGCAGCTGGGGGACAGGGGTTGGCAATCAGCCCCAGCATTTT	CASSWGTGVGNQPQHF
TRBD1	TRBV5-1	TRBJ2-5	many	14	TGCGCCAGCGGGTTACAGGGGCCAGGGGAGACCCAGTACTTC	CASGLQGPGETQYF
-	TRBV7-9	TRBJ1-2	-	13	TGTGCCAGCAGCTCGGAGTCGGGCTATGGCTACACCTTC	CASSSESGYGYTF
-	TRBV7-2	TRBJ2-7	-	15	TGTGCCAGCAGCTTAGTGGGGAAGGTAGCCTACGAGCAGTACTTC	CASSLVGKVAYEQYF
-	TRBV20-1	TRBJ2-1	many	17	TGCAGTGCTAGAGAGGGGTGGGGGCAGGGCCCCTACAATGAGCAGTTCTTC	CSAREGWGQGPYNEQFF
-	TRBV29-1	TRBJ2-3	few	13	TGCAGCGTTGAGAGGCAAAACACAGATACGCAGTATTTT	CSVERQNTDTQYF
TRBD2	TRBV29-1	TRBJ2-1	few	15	TGCAGCGTTGAAATAGCGGGAGGGTTGGGGGGTGAGCAGTTCTTC	CSVEIAGGLGGEQFF
-	TRBV2	TRBJ2-1	many	15	TGTGCCAGCAGTAGGAACAGGGACTCCTACAATGAGCAGTTCTTC	CASSRNRDSYNEQFF
-	TRBV7-2	TRBJ2-1	-	12	TGTGCCAGCAGCGAGTATGCGAATGAGCAGTTCTTC	CASSEYANEQFF
-	TRBV5-1	TRBJ1-1	many	15	TGCGCCAGCAGCGTCCTAGGGGGGCATAGCACTGAAGCTTTCTTT	CASSVLGGHSTEAFF
-	TRBV27	TRBJ2-3	many	16	TGTGCCAGCAGTTTATGGACGACCCATAGCACAGATACGCAGTATTTT	CASSLWTTHSTDTQYF
TRBD2	TRBV27	TRBJ2-1	many	16	TGTGCCAGCAGTTTATCCGCCGGGACTAGCCGTAATGAGCAGTTCTTC	CASSLSAGTSRNEQFF
-	TRBV5-5	TRBJ2-2	many	15	TGTGCCAGCAGCCTGACCCCGGACGGCACCGGGGAGCTGTTTTTT	CASSLTPDGTGELFF
-	TRBV9	TRBJ2-1	many	13	TGTGCCAGCAGCGTAGCTTTGAGATCTGAGCAGTTCTTC	CASSVALRSEQFF
-	TRBV6-2/TRBV6-3	TRBJ1-1	many	16	TGTGCCAGCAGTTCCCGCAGGGGCGTCGGTTGGACTGAAGCTTTCTTT	CASSSRRGVGWTEAFF
-	TRBV27	TRBJ2-1	many	11	TGTGCCAGCGGGCTAGGGGTCGGGCAGTTCTTC	CASGLGVGQFF
TRBD2	TRBV29-1	TRBJ2-3	many	15	TGCAGCGTTGACGGGACTAGCAGACGCACAGATACGCAGTATTTT	CSVDGTSRRTDTQYF
-	TRBV2	TRBJ2-5	many	12	TGTGCCACCTCGGGATATCAACAGACCCAGTACTTC	CATSGYQQTQYF
TRBD1	TRBV5-6	TRBJ2-5	-	14	TGTGCCAGCAGCCCCAAGACAGGGGGAGAGACCCAGTACTTC	CASSPKTGGETQYF
-	TRBV6-1	TRBJ1-5	many	15	TGTGCCAGCGGGGGACACCCTTATAGCAATCAGCCCCAGCATTTT	CASGGHPYSNQPQHF
-	TRBV6-6	TRBJ2-7	many	13	TGTGCCAGCAGTTACTCCCTCGCCTACGAGCAGTACTTC	CASSYSLAYEQYF
-	TRBV12-3/TRBV12-4	TRBJ1-5	many	14	TGTGCCAGCAGTTTATGGCAGGCCAATCAGCCCCAGCATTTT	CASSLWQANQPQHF
TRBD1	TRBV30	TRBJ2-1	-	13	TGTGCCCTTGACAGGGTGCCCTCGAATGAGCAGTTCTTC	CALDRVPSNEQFF
TRBD2	TRBV7-9	TRBJ2-3	many	14	TGTGCCAGCAGCTTAGGGACTAGCAGCGATACGCAGTATTTT	CASSLGTSSDTQYF
-	TRBV20-1	TRBJ2-2	few	15	TGCAGTGCTAGAGATACAGAGGGCAACACCGGGGAGCTGTTTTTT	CSARDTEGNTGELFF
-	TRBV5-1	TRBJ2-1	few	17	TGCGCCAGCAGCATGGCGGGGCTCTCGAGCTCCTACAATGAGCAGTTCTTC	CASSMAGLSSSYNEQFF
TRBD2	TRBV15	TRBJ2-1	-	16	TGTGCCACCAGCACTGGGACTAGCGGGAGTCGGAATGAGCAGTTCTTC	CATSTGTSGSRNEQFF
-	TRBV7-2	TRBJ2-2	many	15	TGTGCCAGCAGCGCGAGTTGGAGTGACACCGGGGAGCTGTTTTTT	CASSASWSDTGELFF
-	TRBV3-1	TRBJ1-5	-	17	TGTGCCACCTGCCCGGCAGTCGGGATTAGTCGCGGACAGCCCCAGCATTTT	CATCPAVGISRGQPQHF
-	TRBV5-8	TRBJ1-5	many	16	TGTGCCAGCAGCTTGATACAGGCATATAGCAATCAGCCCCAGCATTTT	CASSLIQAYSNQPQHF
-	TRBV6-2/TRBV6-3	TRBJ2-1	many	14	TGTGCCACCCTAGCAGGGGCCTTTCCCAATGAGCAGTTCTTC	CATLAGAFPNEQFF
-	TRBV13	TRBJ1-1	-	14	TGTGCCAGCAGTACCCAGGGGTTGAACACTGAAGCTTTCTTT	CASSTQGLNTEAFF
-	TRBV10-1	TRBJ2-4	many	16	TGCGCCAGCAGTGAGGGGCGAAACCTAGCCAAAAACATTCAGTACTTC	CASSEGRNLAKNIQYF
TRBD1	TRBV12-3/TRBV12-4	TRBJ2-5	many	14	TGTGCCAGCAGTCATACAGGGGGACCGGAGACCCAGTACTTC	CASSHTGGPETQYF
TRBD2	TRBV11-2	TRBJ2-1	once	16	TGTGCCAGCAGCATCATCAGCGGGAGCTCCTACAATGAGCAGTTCTTC	CASSIISGSSYNEQFF
-	TRBV7-2	TRBJ1-5	few	12	TGTGCCAGCAGCCCCTTCGGTCAGCCCCAGCATTTT	CASSPFGQPQHF
-	TRBV29-1	TRBJ2-1	many	12	TGCAGCGTTTCGCTCGCATACAATGAGCAGTTCTTC	CSVSLAYNEQFF
-	TRBV5-4	TRBJ1-1	-	14	TGTGCCAGCAGCATTAACCGACCAGTCAATGAAGCTTTCTTT	CASSINRPVNEAFF
TRBD2	TRBV4-3	TRBJ2-1	many	15	TGCGCCAGCAGCCGAGAGGGAGGGTACTACAATGAGCAGTTCTTC	CASSREGGYYNEQFF
TRBD1	TRBV18	TRBJ1-1	many	13	TGTGCCAGCTCACCCGGGACAGAAGTTGAAGCTTTCTTT	CASSPGTEVEAFF
-	TRBV4-1	TRBJ1-2	few	16	TGCGCCAGCAGCCCACCGGGGGCAGGGGCCTCCTATGGCTACACCTTC	CASSPPGAGASYGYTF
TRBD2	TRBV4-1	TRBJ2-1	few	16	TGCGCCAGCAGCCAAGAGGGAATAGCGGGAGCGGATGAGCAGTTCTTC	CASSQEGIAGADEQFF
-	TRBV12-3/TRBV12-4	TRBJ1-5	many	18	TGTGCCAGAGCAGTCCATTCGGGCAGGCTAATTAGCAATCAGCCCCAGCATTTT	CARAVHSGRLISNQPQHF
TRBD2	TRBV4-3	TRBJ2-1	-	17	TGCGCCAGCAGCCAAGATTGGACTAGCGGGACATACAATGAGCAGTTCTTC	CASSQDWTSGTYNEQFF
-	TRBV7-9	TRBJ1-2	-	11	TGTGCCAGCAGCTTTATGGGATGGGGGACCTTC	CASSFMGWGTF
-	TRBV27	TRBJ2-1	-	17	TGTGCCAGCAGTCCTAAACCCCTAGGAGTGTCCTACAATGAGCAGTTCTTC	CASSPKPLGVSYNEQFF
TRBD2	TRBV24-1	TRBJ2-7	few	15	TGTGCCACCAGTGACCCGGGACTAGGAGTCCACGAGCAGTACTTC	CATSDPGLGVHEQYF
-	TRBV7-9	TRBJ2-1	few	15	TGTGCCAGCAGCTTAGTTATCAGGGCCTACAATGAGCAGTTCTTC	CASSLVIRAYNEQFF
-	TRBV4-3	TRBJ2-5	many	14	TGCGCCAGCAGCCAAGGGGTCCGTCAAGAGACCCAGTACTTC	CASSQGVRQETQYF
TRBD2	TRBV5-4	TRBJ2-4	-	16	TGTGCCAGCAGCTCGCCTGTAGGCCAGGGAGGGAGCATTCAGTACTTC	CASSSPVGQGGSIQYF